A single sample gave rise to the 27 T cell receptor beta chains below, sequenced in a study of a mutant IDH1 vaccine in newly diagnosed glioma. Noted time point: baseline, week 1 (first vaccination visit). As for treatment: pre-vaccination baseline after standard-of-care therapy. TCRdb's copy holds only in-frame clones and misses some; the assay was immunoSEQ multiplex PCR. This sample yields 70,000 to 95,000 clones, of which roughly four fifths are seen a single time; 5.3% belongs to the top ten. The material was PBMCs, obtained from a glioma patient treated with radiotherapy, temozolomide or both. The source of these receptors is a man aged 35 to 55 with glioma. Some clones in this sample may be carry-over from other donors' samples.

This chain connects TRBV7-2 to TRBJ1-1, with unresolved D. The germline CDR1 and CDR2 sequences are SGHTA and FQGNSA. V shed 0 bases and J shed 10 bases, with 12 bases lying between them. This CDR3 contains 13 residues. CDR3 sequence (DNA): TGTGCCAGCAGCTTAGCGAGGTCCGAGGGAGCTTTCTTT. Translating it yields CASSLARSEGAFF.

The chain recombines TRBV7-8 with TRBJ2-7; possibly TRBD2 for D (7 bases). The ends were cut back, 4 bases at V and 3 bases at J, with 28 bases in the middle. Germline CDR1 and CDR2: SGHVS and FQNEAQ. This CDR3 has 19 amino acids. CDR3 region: CASSSTERGRRGLLYEQYF. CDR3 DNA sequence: TGTGCCAGCAGCTCAACCGAGAGAGGTCGGCGGGGGCTACTCTACGAGCAGTACTTC.

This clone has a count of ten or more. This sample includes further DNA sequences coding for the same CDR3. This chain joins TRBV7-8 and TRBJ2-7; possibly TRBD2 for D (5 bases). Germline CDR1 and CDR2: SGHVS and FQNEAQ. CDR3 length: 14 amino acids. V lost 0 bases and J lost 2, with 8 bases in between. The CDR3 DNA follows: TGTGCCAGCAGCTTAGCTTCCGGGACCTACGAGCAGTACTTC. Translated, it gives CASSLASGTYEQYF.

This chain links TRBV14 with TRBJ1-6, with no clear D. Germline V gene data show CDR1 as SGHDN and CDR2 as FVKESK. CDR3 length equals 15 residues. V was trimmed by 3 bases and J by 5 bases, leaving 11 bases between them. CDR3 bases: TGTGCCAGCAGCCAGTTTTCTGAAAATAATTCACCCCTCCACTTT. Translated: CASSQFSENNSPLHF.

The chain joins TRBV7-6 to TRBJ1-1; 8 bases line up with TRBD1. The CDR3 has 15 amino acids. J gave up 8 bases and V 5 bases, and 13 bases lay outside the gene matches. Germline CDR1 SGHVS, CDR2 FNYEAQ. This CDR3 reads CASSPSWTGLQEAFF. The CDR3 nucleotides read TGTGCCAGCAGCCCCTCCTGGACAGGGCTTCAGGAAGCTTTCTTT.

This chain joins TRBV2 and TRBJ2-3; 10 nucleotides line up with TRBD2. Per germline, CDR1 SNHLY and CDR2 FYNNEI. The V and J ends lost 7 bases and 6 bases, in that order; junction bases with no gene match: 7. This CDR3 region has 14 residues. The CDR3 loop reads CASKGLTSGDTQYF. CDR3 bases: TGTGCCAGCAAGGGTCTGACTAGCGGGGATACGCAGTATTTT.

Here the CDR3 DNA reads TGTGCCAGCAGTTTGAGCTCTGGAAACACCATATATTTT. Residues: CASSLSSGNTIYF. This chain links TRBV6-5 with TRBJ1-3; D gene ambiguous. V shed 4 bases and J shed 0 bases, with 4 bases lying between them. The germline CDR1 and CDR2 sequences are MNHEY and SVGAGI. This CDR3 has 13 amino acids.

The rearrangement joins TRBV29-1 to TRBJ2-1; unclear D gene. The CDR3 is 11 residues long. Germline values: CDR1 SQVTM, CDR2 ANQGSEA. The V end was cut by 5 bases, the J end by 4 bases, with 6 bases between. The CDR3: CSVRRYNEQFF. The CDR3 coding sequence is TGCAGCGTTCGGCGATACAATGAGCAGTTCTTC.

This CDR3 reads CASSLGTGYEQYF. DNA for the CDR3: TGTGCCAGCAGCTTGGGTACAGGGTACGAGCAGTACTTC. The genes are TRBV5-4 and TRBJ2-7, with D possibly being TRBD1 (6 bases). CDR3 length: 13 amino acids. V was clipped by 0 bases and J by 4 bases, with 8 bases between them. Germline lookup yields CDR1 SGHNT and CDR2 YYREEE (reference sequence).

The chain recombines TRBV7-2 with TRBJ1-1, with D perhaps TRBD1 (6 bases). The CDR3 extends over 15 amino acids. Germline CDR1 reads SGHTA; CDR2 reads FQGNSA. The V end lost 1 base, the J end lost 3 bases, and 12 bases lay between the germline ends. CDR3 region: CASSLVFGGHTEAFF. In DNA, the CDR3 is TGTGCCAGCAGCTTAGTTTTCGGGGGGCACACTGAAGCTTTCTTT.

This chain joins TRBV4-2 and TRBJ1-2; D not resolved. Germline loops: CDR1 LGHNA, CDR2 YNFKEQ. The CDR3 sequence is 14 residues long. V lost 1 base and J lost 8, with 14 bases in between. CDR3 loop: CASSQGLGYKGYTF. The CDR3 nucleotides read TGTGCCAGCAGCCAAGGGCTCGGGTATAAGGGCTACACCTTC.

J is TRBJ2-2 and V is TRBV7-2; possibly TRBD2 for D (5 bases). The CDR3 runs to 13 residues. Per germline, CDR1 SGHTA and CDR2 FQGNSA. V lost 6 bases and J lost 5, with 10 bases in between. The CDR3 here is CASRVTGTGELFF. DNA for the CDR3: TGTGCCAGCAGGGTCACGGGAACCGGGGAGCTGTTTTTT.

This chain's CDR3 is CASSMRTVGNTIYF. CDR3 bases: TGTGCCAGTAGTATGAGGACCGTTGGAAACACCATATATTTT. V gene TRBV19 combines with J gene TRBJ1-3; unclear D gene. The CDR3 runs 14 residues. Trimming took off 3 bases at V and 3 bases at J, with 9 bases between the two ends. Germline values: CDR1 LNHDA, CDR2 SQIVND (reference sequence).

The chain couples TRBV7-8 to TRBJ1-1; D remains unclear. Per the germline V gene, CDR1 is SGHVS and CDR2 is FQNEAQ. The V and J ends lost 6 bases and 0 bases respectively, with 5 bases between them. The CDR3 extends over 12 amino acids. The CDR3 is CASRLLNTEAFF. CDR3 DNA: TGTGCCAGCAGGTTATTGAACACTGAAGCTTTCTTT.

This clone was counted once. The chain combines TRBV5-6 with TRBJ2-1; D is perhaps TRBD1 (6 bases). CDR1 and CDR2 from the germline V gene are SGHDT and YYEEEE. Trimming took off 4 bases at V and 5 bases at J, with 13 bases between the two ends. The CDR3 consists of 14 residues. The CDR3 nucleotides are TGTGCCAGCAGCCTCGGACAGCTCAACAATGAGCAGTTCTTC. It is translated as CASSLGQLNNEQFF.

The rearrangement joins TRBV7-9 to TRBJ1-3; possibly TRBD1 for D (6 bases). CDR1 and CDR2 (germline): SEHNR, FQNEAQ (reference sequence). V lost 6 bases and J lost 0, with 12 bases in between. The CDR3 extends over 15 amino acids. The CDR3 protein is CASSAGGASGNTIYF. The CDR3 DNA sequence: TGTGCCAGCAGTGCGGGGGGCGCCTCTGGAAACACCATATATTTT.

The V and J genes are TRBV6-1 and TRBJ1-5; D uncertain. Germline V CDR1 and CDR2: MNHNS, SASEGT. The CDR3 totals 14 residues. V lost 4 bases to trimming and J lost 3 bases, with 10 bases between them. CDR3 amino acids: CASSVSADNQPQHF. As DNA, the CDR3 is TGTGCCAGCAGTGTGTCAGCAGACAATCAGCCCCAGCATTTT.

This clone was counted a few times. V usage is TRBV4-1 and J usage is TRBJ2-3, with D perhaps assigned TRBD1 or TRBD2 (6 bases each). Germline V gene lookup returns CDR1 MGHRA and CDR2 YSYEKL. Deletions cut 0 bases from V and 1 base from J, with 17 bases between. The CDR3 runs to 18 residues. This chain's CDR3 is CASSQDRVGGTRTDTQYF. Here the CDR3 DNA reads TGCGCCAGCAGCCAAGATCGGGTAGGGGGGACCCGCACAGATACGCAGTATTTT.

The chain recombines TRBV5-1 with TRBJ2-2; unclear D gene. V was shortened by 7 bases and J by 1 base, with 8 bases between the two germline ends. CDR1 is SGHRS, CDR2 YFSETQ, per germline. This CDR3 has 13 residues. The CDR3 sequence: CASGVGNTGELFF. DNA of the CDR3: TGCGCCAGCGGGGTGGGGAACACCGGGGAGCTGTTTTTT.

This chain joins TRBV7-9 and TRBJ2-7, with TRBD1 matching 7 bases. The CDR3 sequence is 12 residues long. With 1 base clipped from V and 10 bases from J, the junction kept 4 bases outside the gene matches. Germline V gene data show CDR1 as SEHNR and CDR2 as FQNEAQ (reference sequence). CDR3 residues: CASSLGQGFQYF. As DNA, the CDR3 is TGTGCCAGCAGCTTAGGACAGGGATTTCAGTACTTC.

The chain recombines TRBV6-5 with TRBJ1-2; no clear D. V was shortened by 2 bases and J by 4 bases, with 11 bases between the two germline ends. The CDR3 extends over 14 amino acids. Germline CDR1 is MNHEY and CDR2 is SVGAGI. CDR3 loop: CASSYGGEIYGYTF. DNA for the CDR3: TGTGCCAGCAGTTACGGAGGAGAAATCTATGGCTACACCTTC.

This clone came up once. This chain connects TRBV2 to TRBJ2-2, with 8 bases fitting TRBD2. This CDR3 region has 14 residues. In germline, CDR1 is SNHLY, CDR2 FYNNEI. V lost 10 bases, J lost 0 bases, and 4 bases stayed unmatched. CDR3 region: CATLAGTNTGELFF. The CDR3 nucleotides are TGTGCCACCTTAGCGGGGACGAACACCGGGGAGCTGTTTTTT.

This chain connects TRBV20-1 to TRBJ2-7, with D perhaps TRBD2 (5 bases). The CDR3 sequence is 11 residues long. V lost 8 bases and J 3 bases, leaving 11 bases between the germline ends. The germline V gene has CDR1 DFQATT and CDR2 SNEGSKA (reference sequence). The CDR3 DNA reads TGCAGTTCCGCCGGGGACTACGAGCAGTACTTC. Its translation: CSSAGDYEQYF.

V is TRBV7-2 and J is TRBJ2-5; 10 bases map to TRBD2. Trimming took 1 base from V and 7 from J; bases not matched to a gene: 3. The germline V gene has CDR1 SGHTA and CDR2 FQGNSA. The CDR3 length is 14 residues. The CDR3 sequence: CASSLVASGGTQYF. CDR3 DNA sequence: TGTGCCAGCAGCTTAGTGGCTAGCGGGGGGACCCAGTACTTC.

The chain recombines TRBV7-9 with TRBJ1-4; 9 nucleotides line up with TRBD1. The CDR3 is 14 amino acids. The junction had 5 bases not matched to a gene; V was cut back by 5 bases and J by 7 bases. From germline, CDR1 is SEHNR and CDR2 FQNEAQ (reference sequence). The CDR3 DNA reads TGTGCCAGCAGCACAGGGGGCGCGGGTGAAAAACTGTTTTTT. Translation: CASSTGGAGEKLFF.

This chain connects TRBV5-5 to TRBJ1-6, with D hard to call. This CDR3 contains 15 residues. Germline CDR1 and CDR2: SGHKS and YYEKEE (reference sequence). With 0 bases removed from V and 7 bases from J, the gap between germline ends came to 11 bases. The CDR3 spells CASSLGLGSNSPLHF. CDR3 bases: TGTGCCAGCAGCTTGGGTCTGGGATCCAATTCACCCCTCCACTTT.

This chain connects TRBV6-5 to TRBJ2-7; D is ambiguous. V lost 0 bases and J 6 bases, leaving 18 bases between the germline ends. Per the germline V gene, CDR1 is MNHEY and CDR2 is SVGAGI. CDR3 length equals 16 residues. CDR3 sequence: CASSYSISGSEGEQYF. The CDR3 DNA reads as TGTGCCAGCAGTTACTCGATAAGTGGTAGTGAAGGCGAGCAGTACTTC.